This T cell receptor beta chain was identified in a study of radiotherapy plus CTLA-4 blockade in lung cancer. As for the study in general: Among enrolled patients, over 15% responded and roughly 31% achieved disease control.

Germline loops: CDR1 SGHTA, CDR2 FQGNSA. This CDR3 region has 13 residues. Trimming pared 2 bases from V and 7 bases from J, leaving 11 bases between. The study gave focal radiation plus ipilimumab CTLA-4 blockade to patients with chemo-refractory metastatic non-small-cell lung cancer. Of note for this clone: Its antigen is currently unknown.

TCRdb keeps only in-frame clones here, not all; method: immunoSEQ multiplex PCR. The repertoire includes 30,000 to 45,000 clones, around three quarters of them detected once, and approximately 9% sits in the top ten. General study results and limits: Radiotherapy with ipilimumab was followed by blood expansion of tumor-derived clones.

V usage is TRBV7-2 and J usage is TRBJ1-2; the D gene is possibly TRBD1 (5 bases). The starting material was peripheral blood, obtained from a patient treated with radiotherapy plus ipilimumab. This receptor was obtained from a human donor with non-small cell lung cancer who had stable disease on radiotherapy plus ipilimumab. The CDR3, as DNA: TGTGCCAGCAGCTTAAAAGGGGAGACTGGCTACACCTTC. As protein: CASSLKGETGYTF.